This is a list of T cell receptor beta chains from one sample in a study of blood T cell repertoires in COVID-19. The assay was immunoSEQ multiplex PCR, and TCRdb's table has in-frame clones only and misses some. Of approximately 170,000 clones listed, about 84% are singletons. Source material: PBMCs or T cells enriched from blood (not recorded which). These receptors originate from a man aged 35-49 years who had recovered from COVID-19. Both conserved end residues are trimmed from each CDR3. The order of the fields is D gene, V gene, J gene, CDR3 protein. D genes are given only for firm matches.

d_call: TRBD1
v_call: TRBV6-1
j_call: TRBJ1-1
cdr3_aa: ASRELRDRAGYTEAF

d_call: -
v_call: TRBV5-4
j_call: TRBJ1-2
cdr3_aa: ASSLDGRGGDGYT

d_call: -
v_call: TRBV6-1
j_call: TRBJ2-7
cdr3_aa: ASSENRAYEQY

d_call: -
v_call: TRBV11-1
j_call: TRBJ2-5
cdr3_aa: ASSAAGPRQETQY

d_call: TRBD1
v_call: TRBV14
j_call: TRBJ2-5
cdr3_aa: ASSFLPGQGLH

d_call: -
v_call: TRBV13
j_call: TRBJ1-2
cdr3_aa: ASSTPGGQGDYGYT

d_call: -
v_call: TRBV7-2
j_call: TRBJ2-3
cdr3_aa: ASSFLGASGTQY

d_call: -
v_call: TRBV6-5
j_call: TRBJ2-3
cdr3_aa: ASKGSVYTDTQY

d_call: TRBD1
v_call: TRBV7-9
j_call: TRBJ1-1
cdr3_aa: ASSLGVGTGNTEAF

d_call: TRBD2
v_call: TRBV19
j_call: TRBJ2-5
cdr3_aa: ASSMVQAGTRPETQY

d_call: -
v_call: TRBV2
j_call: TRBJ1-5
cdr3_aa: ASSEAPRRGQPQH